This TCR beta chain is drawn from a study of T cell responses to AZD1222 COVID-19 vaccine. Study results and caveats: Vaccination with two AZD1222 doses was followed by a rise in Spike-specific TCR breadth and depth. CD4 TCRs linked to vaccination spanned spike, dominating at 160-218 and 743-854. Donors in the cohort were predominantly white British and more often female, and clonal diversity was possibly underestimated.

V was trimmed by 7 bases and J by 5 bases, leaving 13 bases between them. CDR3 length: 13 residues. Only in-frame clones appear in the TCRdb table, and some are missing; sequencing was by immunoSEQ multiplex PCR. The sample lists some 150,000 clones; just over 90% were seen once. Comment on this clone: What it recognizes is unknown.

The chain combines TRBV12-3 or TRBV12-4 with TRBJ2-3; TRBD2 is a possible D gene (5 bases). This TCR was sampled from an adult in good health. This specimen consisted of peripheral blood, obtained on day 0 of AZD1222 vaccination. The CDR3 DNA is TGTGCCAGCACCTTCGCCGGGGTAGATACGCAGTATTTT. This gives the protein CASTFAGVDTQYF.